The clone carrying this T cell receptor (beta chain) was counted at least ten times. Its antigen remains unidentified. RNA transcripts were the template for amplifying TCR beta CDR3 regions. With the HTBI primer set, the TCR CDR3 went through a first round of RT-PCR. Using its own MiXCR run on the multiplex PCR reads, TCRdb lists one record per CDR3 protein. The sample has hundreds of thousands of distinct CDR3 sequences, over 40% seen once. Diagnoses used clinical symptoms, serum thyroxine and TRAb, thyroid ultrasound and orbital computed tomography. The data are from a study of T cells in Graves' hyperthyroidism and ophthalmopathy. Findings and caveats of the study: Blood samples included most of the expanded thyroid clonotypes exceeding 0.001. Ophthalmopathy was distinguished from stable hyperthyroidism by 13 V-J signatures.

The ends lost 4 bases at V and 5 bases at J; junction bases unmatched: 11. The CDR3 covers 14 residues. Germline CDR1 and CDR2: SQVTM and ANQGSEA. The receptor was isolated from an adult man with Graves' disease, either hyperthyroidism or ophthalmopathy (not recorded which). The chain recombines TRBV29-1 with TRBJ2-7; TRBD1 agrees at 7 bases. Source material: peripheral blood or thyroid tissue (not recorded which). CDR3 region: CSVVAWEGGNEQYF. As DNA, the CDR3 is TGCAGCGTTGTGGCTTGGGAAGGGGGCAACGAGCAGTACTTC.